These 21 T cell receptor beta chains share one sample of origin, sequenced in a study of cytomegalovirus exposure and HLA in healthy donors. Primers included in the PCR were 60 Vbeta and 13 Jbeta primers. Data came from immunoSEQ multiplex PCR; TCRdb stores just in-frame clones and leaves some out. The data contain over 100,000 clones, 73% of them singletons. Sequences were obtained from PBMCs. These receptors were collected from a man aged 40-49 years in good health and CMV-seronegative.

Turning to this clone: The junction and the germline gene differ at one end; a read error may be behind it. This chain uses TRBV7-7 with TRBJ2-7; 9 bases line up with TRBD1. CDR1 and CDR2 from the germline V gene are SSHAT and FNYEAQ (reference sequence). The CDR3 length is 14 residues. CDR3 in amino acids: CASSLAWGTGEQYF. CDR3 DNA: TGTGCTAGCAGCTTAGCCTGGGGGACAGGGGAGCAGTACTTC.

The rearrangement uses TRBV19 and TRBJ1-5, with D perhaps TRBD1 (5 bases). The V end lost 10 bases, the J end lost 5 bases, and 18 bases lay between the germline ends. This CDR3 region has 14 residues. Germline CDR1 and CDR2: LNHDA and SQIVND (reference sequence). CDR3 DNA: TGTGCCATAGGAGGCAGGGAGGGCTATCAGCCCCAGCATTTT. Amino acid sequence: CAIGGREGYQPQHF.

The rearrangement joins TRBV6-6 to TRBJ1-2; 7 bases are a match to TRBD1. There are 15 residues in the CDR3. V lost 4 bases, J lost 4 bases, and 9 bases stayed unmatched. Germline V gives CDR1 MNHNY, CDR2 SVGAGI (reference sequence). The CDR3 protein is CASSSPRQGGYGYTF. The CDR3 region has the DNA TGTGCCAGCAGTTCGCCGAGACAGGGTGGCTATGGCTACACCTTC.

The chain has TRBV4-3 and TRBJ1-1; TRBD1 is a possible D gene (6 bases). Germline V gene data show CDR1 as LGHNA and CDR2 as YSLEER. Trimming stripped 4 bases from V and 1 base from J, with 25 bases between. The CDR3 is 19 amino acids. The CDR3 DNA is TGCGCCAGCAGCCTAAAATATGAGAGCCGGGACATTAGGAACACTGAAGCTTTCTTT. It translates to CASSLKYESRDIRNTEAFF.

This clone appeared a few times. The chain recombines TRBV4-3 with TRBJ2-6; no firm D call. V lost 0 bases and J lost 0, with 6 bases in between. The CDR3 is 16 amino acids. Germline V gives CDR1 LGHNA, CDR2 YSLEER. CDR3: CASSQDSSSGANVLTF. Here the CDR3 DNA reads TGCGCCAGCAGCCAAGATAGCAGCTCTGGGGCCAACGTCCTGACTTTC.

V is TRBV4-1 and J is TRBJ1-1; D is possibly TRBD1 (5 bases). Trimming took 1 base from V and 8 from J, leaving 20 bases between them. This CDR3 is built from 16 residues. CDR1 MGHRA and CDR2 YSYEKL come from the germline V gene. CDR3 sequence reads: CASSQATFLGWGEAFF. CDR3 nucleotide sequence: TGCGCCAGCAGCCAAGCTACGTTCTTGGGTTGGGGCGAAGCTTTCTTT.

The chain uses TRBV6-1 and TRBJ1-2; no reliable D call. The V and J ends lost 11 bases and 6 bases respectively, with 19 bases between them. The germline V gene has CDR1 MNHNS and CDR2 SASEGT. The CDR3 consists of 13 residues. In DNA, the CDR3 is TGTGCCGCTCGCGGCACCTCTTTCGATGGCTACACCTTC. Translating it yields CAARGTSFDGYTF.

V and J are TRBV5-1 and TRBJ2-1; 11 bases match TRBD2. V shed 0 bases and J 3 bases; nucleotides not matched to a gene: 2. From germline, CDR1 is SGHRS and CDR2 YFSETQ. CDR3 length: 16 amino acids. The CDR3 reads CASSLAGLAGYNEQFF. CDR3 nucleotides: TGCGCCAGCAGCTTGGCCGGACTAGCGGGCTACAATGAGCAGTTCTTC.

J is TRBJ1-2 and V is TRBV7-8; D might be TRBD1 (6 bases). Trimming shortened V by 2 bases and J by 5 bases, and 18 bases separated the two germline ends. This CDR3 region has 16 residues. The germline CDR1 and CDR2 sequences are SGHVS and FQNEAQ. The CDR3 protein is CASSLTGSRADYGYTF. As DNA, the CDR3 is TGTGCCAGCAGCTTAACAGGGTCGAGGGCAGATTATGGCTACACCTTC.

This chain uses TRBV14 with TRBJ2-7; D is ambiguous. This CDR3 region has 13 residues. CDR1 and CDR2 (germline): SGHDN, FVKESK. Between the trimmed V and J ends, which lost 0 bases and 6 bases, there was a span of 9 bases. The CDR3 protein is CASSQELRSEQYF. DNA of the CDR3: TGTGCCAGCAGCCAAGAATTGAGGTCCGAGCAGTACTTC.

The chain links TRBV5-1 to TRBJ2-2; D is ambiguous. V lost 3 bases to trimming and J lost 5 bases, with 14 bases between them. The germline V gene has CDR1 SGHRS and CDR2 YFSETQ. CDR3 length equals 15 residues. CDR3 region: CASSSGSRRTGELFF. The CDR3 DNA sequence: TGCGCCAGCAGCTCCGGGTCCCGACGGACCGGGGAGCTGTTTTTT.

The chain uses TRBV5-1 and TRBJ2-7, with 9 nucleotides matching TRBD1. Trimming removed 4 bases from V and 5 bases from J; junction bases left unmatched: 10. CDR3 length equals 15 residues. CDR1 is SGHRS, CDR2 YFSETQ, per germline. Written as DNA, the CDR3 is TGCGCCAGCAGCCCGGACGGACAGGGGAACCACGAGCAGTACTTC. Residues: CASSPDGQGNHEQYF.

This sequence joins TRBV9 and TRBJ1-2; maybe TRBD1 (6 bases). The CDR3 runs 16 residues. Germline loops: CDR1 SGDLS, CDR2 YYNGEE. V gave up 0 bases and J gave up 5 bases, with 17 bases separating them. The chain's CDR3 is CASSVDSGWGLYGYTF. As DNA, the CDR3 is TGTGCCAGCAGCGTAGATTCTGGGTGGGGGCTATATGGCTACACCTTC.

Here the CDR3 DNA reads TGCGCCAGTAAGCGGACGGGGACCTACGAGCAGTACTTC. Its protein is CASKRTGTYEQYF. The chain combines TRBV5-1 with TRBJ2-7; maybe TRBD2 (5 bases). Per germline, CDR1 SGHRS and CDR2 YFSETQ. V was trimmed by 8 bases and J by 2 bases, leaving 14 bases between them. CDR3 length: 13 amino acids.

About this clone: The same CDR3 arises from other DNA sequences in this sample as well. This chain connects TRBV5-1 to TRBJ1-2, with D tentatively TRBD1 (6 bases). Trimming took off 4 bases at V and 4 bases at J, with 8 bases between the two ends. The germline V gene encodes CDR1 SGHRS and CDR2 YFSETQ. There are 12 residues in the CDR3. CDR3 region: CASSRDTYGYTF. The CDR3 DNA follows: TGCGCCAGCAGCCGGGACACCTATGGCTACACCTTC.

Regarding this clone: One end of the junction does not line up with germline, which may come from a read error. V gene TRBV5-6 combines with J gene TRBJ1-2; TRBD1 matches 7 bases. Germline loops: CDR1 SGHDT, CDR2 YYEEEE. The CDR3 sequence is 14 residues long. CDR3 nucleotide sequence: TGTGCCAGCAGCGAGAAGACAGGGCTGAATGGCTACCCCTTC. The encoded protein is CASSEKTGLNGYPF. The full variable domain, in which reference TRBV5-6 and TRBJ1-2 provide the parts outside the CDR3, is DAGVTQSPTHLIKTRGQQVTLRCSPKSGHDTVSWYQQALGQGPQFIFQYYEEEERQRGNFPDRFSGHQFPNYSSELNVNALLLGDSALYLCASSEKTGLNGYPFGSGTRLTVV.

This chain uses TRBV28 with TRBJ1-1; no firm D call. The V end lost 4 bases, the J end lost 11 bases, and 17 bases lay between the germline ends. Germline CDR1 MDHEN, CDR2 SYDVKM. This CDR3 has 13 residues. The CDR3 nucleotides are TGTGCCAGCAGTTCGCCCCCCACAGAACGGGCTTTCTTT. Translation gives CASSSPPTERAFF.

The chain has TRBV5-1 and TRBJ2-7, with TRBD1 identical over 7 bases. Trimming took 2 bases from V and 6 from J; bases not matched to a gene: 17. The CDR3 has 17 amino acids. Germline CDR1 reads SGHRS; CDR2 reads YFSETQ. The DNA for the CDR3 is TGCGCCAGCAGCTTACACACAGGGGTCGGTGGTGTGCGCGAGCAGTACTTC. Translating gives CASSLHTGVGGVREQYF. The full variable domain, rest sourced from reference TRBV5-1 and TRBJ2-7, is KAGVTQTPRYLIKTRGQQVTLSCSPISGHRSVSWYQQTPGQGLQFLFEYFSETQRNKGNFPGRFSGRQFSNSRSEMNVSTLELGDSALYLCASSLHTGVGGVREQYFGPGTRLTVT.

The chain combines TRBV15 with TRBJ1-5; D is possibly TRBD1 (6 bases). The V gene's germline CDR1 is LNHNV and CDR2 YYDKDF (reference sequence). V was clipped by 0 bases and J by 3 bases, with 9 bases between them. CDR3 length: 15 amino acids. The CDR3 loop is CATSRERQANQPQHF. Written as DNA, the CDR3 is TGTGCCACCAGCAGAGAACGACAGGCCAATCAGCCCCAGCATTTT.

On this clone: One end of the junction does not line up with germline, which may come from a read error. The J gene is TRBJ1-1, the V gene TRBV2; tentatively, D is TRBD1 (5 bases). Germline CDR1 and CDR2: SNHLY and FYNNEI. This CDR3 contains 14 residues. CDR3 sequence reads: CASSGVRANAEAFF. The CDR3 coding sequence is TGTGCCAGCAGTGGGGTCAGGGCGAACGCTGAAGCTTTCTTT.

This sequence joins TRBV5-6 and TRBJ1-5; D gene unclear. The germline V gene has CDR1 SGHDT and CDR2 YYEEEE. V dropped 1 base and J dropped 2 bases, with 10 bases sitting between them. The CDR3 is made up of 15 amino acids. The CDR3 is CASSLRIGGNQPQHF. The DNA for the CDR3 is TGTGCCAGCAGCTTGAGGATAGGAGGCAATCAGCCCCAGCATTTT.